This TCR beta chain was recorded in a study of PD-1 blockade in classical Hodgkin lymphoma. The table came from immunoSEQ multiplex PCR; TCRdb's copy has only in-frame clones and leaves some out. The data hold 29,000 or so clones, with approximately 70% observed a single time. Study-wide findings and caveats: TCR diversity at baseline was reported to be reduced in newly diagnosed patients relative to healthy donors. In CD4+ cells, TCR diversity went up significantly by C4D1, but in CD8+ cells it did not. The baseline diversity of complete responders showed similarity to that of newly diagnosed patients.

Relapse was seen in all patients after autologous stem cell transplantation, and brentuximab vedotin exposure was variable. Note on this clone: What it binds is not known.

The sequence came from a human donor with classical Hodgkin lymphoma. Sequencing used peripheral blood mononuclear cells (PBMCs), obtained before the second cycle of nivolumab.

This chain's CDR3 is CASSSPPTLAFF. In DNA form, the CDR3 reads TGTGCCAGCAGCTCTCCCCCGACCTTGGCTTTCTTT. The chain uses TRBV5-8 and TRBJ1-1; D ambiguous. V was trimmed by 3 bases and J by 11 bases, leaving 14 bases between them. The CDR3 has 12 amino acids. Per the germline V gene, CDR1 is SGHTS and CDR2 is YDEGEE. The entire variable domain, with the rest obtained from reference TRBV5-8 and TRBJ1-1, is as follows: EAGVTQSPTHLIKTRGQQATLRCSPISGHTSVYWYQQALGLGLQFLLWYDEGEERNRGNFPPRFSGRQFPNYSSELNVNALELEDSALYLCASSSPPTLAFFGQGTRLTVV.